This T cell receptor beta chain was documented in a study of cytotoxic CD8 clonotypes in ibrutinib-treated CLL. The protocol was immunoSEQ multiplex PCR, while the TCRdb copy is restricted to in-frame clones and leaves out a portion. The repertoire holds roughly 180,000 clones, with about 80% as singletons. A note on this clone: The antigen remains unidentified.

Study-wide points: Stable or contracted on treatment, public clonotypes were also uncommon.

This specimen consisted of PBMCs, obtained after 24 months of ibrutinib treatment. The TCR comes from a human donor with chronic lymphocytic leukemia.

CDR3 sequence reads: CASSSDPSGANVLTF. CDR3 DNA sequence: TGCGCCAGCAGCTCCGACCCCTCTGGGGCCAACGTCCTGACTTTC. The chain uses TRBV5-1 and TRBJ2-6; no clear D gene. The CDR3 has 15 residues. Trimming pared 3 bases from V and 0 bases from J, leaving 7 bases between. Germline-derived CDR1 and CDR2 are SGHRS and YFSETQ.